This T cell receptor beta chain was recovered during a study of response to subunit inactivated influenza vaccine. Regarding the study as a whole: There was a suggestion from the authors that each seasonal influenza vaccination recruits few new T cells.

The table lists this clonotype with a few counts. Antigen unknown. TCRdb passed the RT-PCR reads through MiXCR, listing each CDR3 protein once. The data contain more than 450,000 distinct CDR3 sequences, approximately 11% of them singletons. These same data were also listed under a study on T cells expressing NK-cell markers. In that study: TCR beta cDNA was generated via 5'RACE template switching incorporating UMIs. Serological testing identified most of the eight sequenced donors as HCMV-seropositive and one as seronegative.

This specimen was PBMCs from blood, taken on the day of vaccination. The TCR originated in a man in his fifties or sixties who received an inactivated influenza vaccine.

CDR3 DNA sequence: TGTGCCAGCAGCGCGGACAGGGGGCAGGACGAGCAGTACTTC. It specifies CASSADRGQDEQYF. V and J are TRBV21-1 and TRBJ2-7; the D call in the table, TRBD1, was not verified against the DNA. TRBV21-1 is tagged as a pseudogene. This CDR3 has 14 amino acids.